This entry describes one TCR beta chain. This specimen belongs to a study of blood T cell repertoires in COVID-19. About the study: The analysed material was cDNA or gDNA that came from T cells, B-cell-depleted T cells, or PBMCs.

Germline V lookup: CDR1 SGHAT, CDR2 FQNNGV. Trimming took 2 bases from V and 0 from J, leaving 8 bases between them. The CDR3 has 15 residues. Original handling: Amplification of reference gene primers provided the estimated nucleated cell counts. Assay used: immunoSEQ multiplex PCR; TCRdb lists only in-frame clones, some missing. The V and J calls and clone size are taken from that table; D and trimming were inferred from the DNA. The sample contains about 190,000 clones, about 91% of which appear only once. This rearrangement joins TRBV11-2 to TRBJ2-1, with a tentative D call TRBD1 (5 bases). This clonotype was obtained from a woman aged 30 to 39 with acute or convalescent COVID-19. Sequencing used peripheral blood. The CDR3 DNA reads as TGTGCCAGCAGCTTATCTAGGGGCTCCTACAATGAGCAGTTCTTC. Protein: CASSLSRGSYNEQFF.